A selection of T cell receptor beta chains follows, all from one sample in a study of T-cell memory formation after mild COVID-19. Each CDR3 protein gets one entry after TCRdb re-called the 5' RACE reads with MiXCR. The table includes 220,000 or so distinct CDR3 sequences, around 9.5% detected once. Sample: PBMCs or a T cell subset sorted from them (not recorded which). The receptors stem from a man aged 18-30 years who had mild COVID-19 (a few samples of this study predate the infection). Cell type and time point are not known. Each CDR3 is given with its conserved first and last residue. D genes are given only for firm matches. Size values are once, few and many counts, or a class for expanded clones, and some rows have none.

D	size	V	J	DNA	CDR3
NA	few	TRBV9	TRBJ1-1	TGTGCCAGCAGCGTAGATCAGGGTTACACTGAAGCTTTCTTT	CASSVDQGYTEAFF
NA	NA	TRBV27	TRBJ2-6	TGTGCCAGCATCCCGGAACAGTCGTCCTCTGGGGCCAACGTCCTGACTTTC	CASIPEQSSSGANVLTF
NA	few	TRBV11-1	TRBJ2-3	TGTGCCAGCAGCTTCTCGGAGGAGAACACAGATACGCAGTATTTT	CASSFSEENTDTQYF
NA	few	TRBV4-3	TRBJ1-5	TGCGCCAGCGGCCGAGGGGGTTGGAGCAATCAGCCCCAGCATTTT	CASGRGGWSNQPQHF
NA	few	TRBV4-1	TRBJ1-5	TGCGCCAGCAGCCAAGCCCTGGACACTACAGCTTGGAGCAATCAGCCCCAGCATTTT	CASSQALDTTAWSNQPQHF
NA	few	TRBV5-1	TRBJ2-3	TGCGCCAGCAGCTTGTTTGGGGGCACAGATACGCAGTATTTT	CASSLFGGTDTQYF
TRBD1	NA	TRBV7-2	TRBJ1-2	TGTGCCAGCAGCTTAGAGGGGGCCTATGGCTACACCTTC	CASSLEGAYGYTF
NA	NA	TRBV6-2/TRBV6-3	TRBJ1-1	NA	CASSSAFGAGKFPTEAFF
NA	NA	TRBV20-1	TRBJ2-7	TGCAGTGCGTTTGGGGGGTCAGGCGAGCAGTACTTC	CSAFGGSGEQYF
NA	many	TRBV7-2	TRBJ2-3	TGTGCCAGCAGCTTAGTGGCGGGGTTGAGCACAGATACGCAGTATTTT	CASSLVAGLSTDTQYF
NA	NA	TRBV7-2	TRBJ1-2	TGTGCCAGCAGCTTAAGGGACAAAAACTATGGCTACACCTTC	CASSLRDKNYGYTF
TRBD1	NA	TRBV20-1	TRBJ1-6	TGCAGTGCCGCACCGACAGGGTATTCACCCCTCCACTTT	CSAAPTGYSPLHF
TRBD1	NA	TRBV27	TRBJ1-2	TGTGCCAGCAGCGGACAGGGGGGCTATGGCTACACCTTC	CASSGQGGYGYTF
NA	many	TRBV7-8	TRBJ2-2	TGTGCCAGCAGCTCGAGGACAACGAACACCGGGGAGCTGTTTTTT	CASSSRTTNTGELFF
TRBD1	few	TRBV4-1	TRBJ2-5	TGCGCCAGCAGCCAAGATCGGACAGGGGGACTGGCCCAGTACTTC	CASSQDRTGGLAQYF
NA	NA	TRBV29-1	TRBJ2-1	TGCAGCGCCCGAGGCTGGGGGGATGGCGAGCAGTTCTTC	CSARGWGDGEQFF
NA	many	TRBV5-1	TRBJ1-1	TGCGCCAGCAGCTTGGCACTACAAGTTGAAGCTTTCTTT	CASSLALQVEAFF
NA	NA	TRBV12-3/TRBV12-4	TRBJ1-1	TGTGCCAGCAGTTTAATGCAGGGAGAGGAAGCTTTCTTT	CASSLMQGEEAFF
NA	NA	TRBV5-1	TRBJ2-3	TGCGCCAGCAGCTCGACCGACAGACCCACAGATACGCAGTATTTT	CASSSTDRPTDTQYF
NA	NA	TRBV6-5	TRBJ1-1	TGTGCCAGCAGTTACGGTAAGGCCCCGGAGTCTGAAGCTTTCTTT	CASSYGKAPESEAFF
TRBD1	NA	TRBV5-5	TRBJ1-1	TGTGCCAGCAGAAGACAGGGGACTGAAGCTTTCTTT	CASRRQGTEAFF
NA	many	TRBV7-2	TRBJ1-2	TGTGCCAGCAGCCCTACTTCGGGCTATGGCTACACCTTC	CASSPTSGYGYTF
TRBD1	NA	TRBV5-1	TRBJ1-1	TGCGCCAGCAGCGAGGGGACAGGGCGTACGGAAGCTTTCTTT	CASSEGTGRTEAFF
NA	few	TRBV7-2	TRBJ2-1	TGTGCCAGCAGCTTAGCGAGCGGGTTAGAGCAGTTCTTC	CASSLASGLEQFF
NA	NA	TRBV5-1	TRBJ2-3	TGCGCCAGCATGGTCGGCCGTAGCACAGATACGCAGTATTTT	CASMVGRSTDTQYF
TRBD2	many	TRBV7-2	TRBJ2-3	TGTGCCAGCAGCTTAAGCGGGGGGGCGGATAGCACAGATACGCAGTATTTT	CASSLSGGADSTDTQYF